These 28 T cell receptor beta chains originate from one sample sequenced in a study of T cells in women clearing cervical HPV infection. Profiled with immunoSEQ multiplex PCR; TCRdb holds only in-frame clones, not every one. Here the sample table reports some 46,000 clones. Sequencing was performed on blood buffy coat. The receptors were gathered from a woman between 18 and 69 years old with a cervical HPV16 infection that either progressed to CIN3+ or cleared (not recorded which).

Notes on this clone: The missing CDR3 end, 3 residues past where the read stops, is filled in from the germline J gene. This chain connects TRBV19 to TRBJ2-2; 8 nucleotides line up with TRBD2. Trimming took 3 bases from V and 7 from J; bases not matched to a gene: 13. The CDR3 is 17 amino acids. Per germline, CDR1 LNHDA and CDR2 SQIVND (reference sequence). The sequenced CDR3 bases are TGTGCCAGTAGTATGTTCAGCGGGAGTCCAGTTCACGGGGAG. Translating gives CASSMFSGSPVHGE. The complete CDR3 sequence is CASSMFSGSPVHGELFF.

Concerning this clone itself: Sequencing ends 3 residues short of the CDR3 end; the germline J gene provides the rest. The rearrangement links TRBV7-2 to TRBJ2-1, with 9 bases lining up with TRBD1. After removal of 8 bases from V and 5 bases from J, the junction contained 7 bases not matched to a gene. Germline CDR1 reads SGHTA; CDR2 reads FQGNSA. CDR3 length: 14 amino acids. The CDR3 sequence: CASVWDRVHNEQFF. The covered CDR3 bases are TGTGCCAGCGTCTGGGACAGGGTTCACAATGAG.

Remarks on this clone: The CDR3 extends 3 residues past the end of the read, so its final part is completed from the germline J gene. The chain combines TRBV19 with TRBJ1-3, with D unresolved. This CDR3 spans 14 amino acids. V was shortened by 7 bases and J by 7 bases, with 17 bases between the two germline ends. Germline-derived CDR1 and CDR2 are LNHDA and SQIVND (reference sequence). CDR3 region: CASNDGGSRNTIYF. The DNA read from the CDR3 is TGTGCCAGTAATGACGGCGGTTCGCGGAACACC.

A note on this clone: The observed sequence ends 3 residues before the CDR3 terminus, with the missing tail filled in from the germline J gene. The chain is built from TRBV20-1 and TRBJ2-3; D perhaps matches TRBD2 (5 bases). Germline CDR1 DFQATT, CDR2 SNEGSKA (reference sequence). The CDR3 runs to 12 residues. Trimming took 5 bases from V and 5 from J, leaving 11 bases between them. CDR3: CSAPSGIDTQYF. Partial CDR3 DNA: TGCAGTGCTCCATCGGGGATAGATACG.

As concerns this clone: With the read ending 3 residues before the CDR3 end, the germline J gene is used to fill in that end. The gene calls are TRBV7-3 and TRBJ2-3; 7 nucleotides agree with TRBD1. With V trimmed by 5 bases and J by 1 base, 6 bases remained unmatched. CDR3 length equals 15 residues. The germline V gene encodes CDR1 SGHTA and CDR2 FQGTGA. Incomplete CDR3 DNA: TGTGCCAGCAGCGGGACAGCGTCCCGCACAGATACG. Translated, it gives CASSGTASRTDT. The whole CDR3 reads CASSGTASRTDTQYF. The full variable domain, completed using reference TRBV7-3 and TRBJ2-3, is GAGVSQTPSNKVTEKGKYVELRCDPISGHTALYWYRQSLGQGPEFLIYFQGTGAADDSGLPNDRFFAVRPEGSVSTLKIQRTERGDSAVYLCASSGTASRTDTQYFGPGTRLTVL.

In regard to this clone: The read halts 3 residues ahead of the CDR3 end, with the missing end drawn from the germline J gene. V gene TRBV2 combines with J gene TRBJ2-3, with 9 bases lining up with TRBD2. Per the germline V gene, CDR1 is SNHLY and CDR2 is FYNNEI. CDR3 length equals 16 residues. CDR3 DNA, as far as it was read: TGTGCCAGCCCCCGGGTGGGGAGCGGGGGGCTATCGACG. Amino acids: CASPRVGSGGLST. The whole CDR3 sequence reads CASPRVGSGGLSTQYF.

Of note for this clone: The sequence runs out 3 residues before the end of the CDR3; the remainder is reconstructed from the germline J gene. This rearrangement joins TRBV19 to TRBJ1-1, with D possibly matching TRBD1 (5 bases). Germline V lookup: CDR1 LNHDA, CDR2 SQIVND (reference sequence). The germline V and J ends were trimmed by 5 bases and 5 bases, with 15 bases remaining between them. This CDR3 has 14 amino acids. The CDR3 here is CASSRVQGGTEAFF. The CDR3 DNA, read in part, is TGTGCCAGTAGTCGAGTGCAGGGCGGAACTGAA. The full variable domain, with the rest looked up from reference TRBV19 and TRBJ1-1, is DGGITQSPKYLFRKEGQNVTLSCEQNLNHDAMYWYRQDPGQGLRLIYYSQIVNDFQKGDIAEGYSVSREKKESFPLTVTSAQKNPTAFYLCASSRVQGGTEAFFGQGTRLTVV.

A note on this clone: The CDR3 is cut off 3 residues early in the read; its end comes from the germline J gene. J is TRBJ2-7 and V is TRBV30, with TRBD2 as a possible D gene (5 bases). The germline V and J ends were trimmed by 0 bases and 6 bases, with 9 bases remaining between them. The CDR3 contains 12 residues. Germline V gives CDR1 GTSNPN, CDR2 SVGIG (reference sequence). The sequenced CDR3 bases are TGTGCCTGGAGTGTCAGAGGGTTCGAG. This gives the protein CAWSVRGFE. Given in full, the CDR3 is CAWSVRGFEQYF.

Turning to this clone: The sequenced fragment ends 3 residues before the CDR3 boundary, so the rest is inferred from the germline J gene. The V gene is TRBV19, the J gene TRBJ1-6, with D possibly matching TRBD1 (6 bases). This CDR3 contains 15 residues. Germline V lookup: CDR1 LNHDA, CDR2 SQIVND (reference sequence). V was shortened by 5 bases and J by 6 bases, with 14 bases between the two germline ends. Incomplete CDR3 DNA: TGTGCCAGTAGTCCCCGACAGGACCGTAATTCACCC. Protein product: CASSPRQDRNSP. The complete CDR3 protein is CASSPRQDRNSPLHF.

To note about this clone: Read data end 3 residues before the CDR3 end; the end is taken from the germline J gene. The chain recombines TRBV5-1 with TRBJ2-2; 7 positions match TRBD1. Germline V CDR1 and CDR2: SGHRS, YFSETQ. Trimming removed 0 bases from V and 6 bases from J; junction bases left unmatched: 5. The CDR3 sequence is 15 residues long. The CDR3 is CASSLVQGSPGELFF. The sequenced CDR3 bases are TGCGCCAGCAGCTTGGTACAGGGGTCTCCCGGGGAG.

As to this clone: The CDR3 end is not reached by the read, which stops 3 residues before it; the germline J gene fills it in. The chain links TRBV5-4 to TRBJ2-2, with 7 bases aligning to TRBD2. The CDR3 runs 15 residues. CDR1 is SGHNT and CDR2 is YYREEE in the germline V gene (reference sequence). V lost 4 bases, J lost 2 bases, and 5 bases stayed unmatched. The CDR3 is CASSSGTVNTGELFF. The part of the CDR3 DNA that was read is TGTGCCAGCAGCAGCGGGACTGTAAACACCGGGGAG. The complete variable domain, with remaining parts taken from reference TRBV5-4 and TRBJ2-2, reads ETGVTQSPTHLIKTRGQQVTLRCSSQSGHNTVSWYQQALGQGPQFIFQYYREEENGRGNFPPRFSGLQFPNYSSELNVNALELDDSALYLCASSSGTVNTGELFFGEGSRLTVL.

Here the CDR3 reads CASSYRGTTDTQYF. The DNA read from the CDR3 is TGTGCCAGCAGCTACCGGGGGACCACAGATACG. The J gene is TRBJ2-3, the V gene TRBV7-3; the D gene is possibly TRBD2 (6 bases). The sequenced fragment ends 3 residues before the CDR3 boundary, so the rest is inferred from the germline J gene. The V and J ends lost 4 bases and 2 bases respectively, with 10 bases between them. The CDR3 length is 14 residues. Germline CDR1 and CDR2: SGHTA and FQGTGA.

As regards this clone: The CDR3 extends 3 residues past the end of the read, so its final part is completed from the germline J gene. The rearrangement links TRBV30 to TRBJ1-4; D gene unclear. This CDR3 is 15 amino acids long. Germline CDR1 is GTSNPN and CDR2 is SVGIG (reference sequence). The CDR3 region is CAWSVRLGPVSELFF. CDR3 bases read: TGTGCCTGGAGTGTACGGTTGGGCCCCGTTTCTGAA.

To note about this clone: With the read ending 3 residues before the CDR3 end, the germline J gene is used to fill in that end. The rearrangement joins TRBV18 to TRBJ2-5; D is possibly TRBD1 (5 bases). V gave up 1 base and J gave up 5 bases, with 5 bases separating them. This CDR3 is 12 amino acids long. Germline-derived CDR1 and CDR2 are KGHSH and LQKENI. Incomplete CDR3 DNA: TGTGCCAGCTCACCACGGGGCGAGACC. Translating gives CASSPRGET. The whole CDR3 sequence reads CASSPRGETQYF.

Note on this clone: The read stops 3 residues short of the end of the CDR3; the missing end is completed from the germline J gene. The chain couples TRBV7-3 to TRBJ1-1; 9 bases fit TRBD1. CDR3 length: 14 residues. Per germline, CDR1 SGHTA and CDR2 FQGTGA. The CDR3 is CASSLSGQGSEAFF. Partial CDR3 DNA: TGTGCCAGCAGCTTATCAGGACAGGGGTCCGAA.

Regarding this clone: Read data end 3 residues before the CDR3 end; the end is taken from the germline J gene. This rearrangement joins TRBV19 to TRBJ2-3; possibly TRBD1 for D (6 bases). Per germline, CDR1 LNHDA and CDR2 SQIVND (reference sequence). The CDR3 runs to 18 residues. Incomplete CDR3 DNA: TGTGCCAGTAGTACACGGATATACTTCAGGGGAGACAATCAGCCG. It translates to CASSTRIYFRGDNQP. The CDR3 reads in full as CASSTRIYFRGDNQPQYF. Based on the CDR3 plus reference TRBV19 and TRBJ2-3, the full variable domain is DGGITQSPKYLFRKEGQNVTLSCEQNLNHDAMYWYRQDPGQGLRLIYYSQIVNDFQKGDIAEGYSVSREKKESFPLTVTSAQKNPTAFYLCASSTRIYFRGDNQPQYFGPGTRLTVL.

Notes on this clone: The read ends 3 residues shy of where the CDR3 ends; the end is completed using the germline J gene. This chain links TRBV5-1 with TRBJ1-1, with TRBD1 matching 8 bases. The CDR3 sequence is 15 residues long. The germline V gene has CDR1 SGHRS and CDR2 YFSETQ. Losses at the gene ends were 5 bases for V and 6 bases for J; bases not matched to a gene: 12. The CDR3 here is CASRITAQGAPEAFF. CDR3 DNA (partial): TGCGCCAGCAGGATTACCGCCCAGGGGGCCCCTGAA. The full variable domain, its missing parts supplied by reference TRBV5-1 and TRBJ1-1, is KAGVTQTPRYLIKTRGQQVTLSCSPISGHRSVSWYQQTPGQGLQFLFEYFSETQRNKGNFPGRFSGRQFSNSRSEMNVSTLELGDSALYLCASRITAQGAPEAFFGQGTRLTVV.

Points on this clone: The read ends 3 residues shy of where the CDR3 ends; the end is completed using the germline J gene. This chain connects TRBV7-2 to TRBJ1-2; possible D gene TRBD1, 5 bases. CDR1 and CDR2 (germline): SGHTA, FQGNSA. CDR3 size: 14 residues. The DNA read from the CDR3 is TGTGCCAGCAGCTTATACGGGACTGGTGGTACC. Protein product: CASSLYGTGGT. The CDR3, in full, reads CASSLYGTGGTYTF. The entire variable domain, with the rest obtained from reference TRBV7-2 and TRBJ1-2, is as follows: GAGVSQSPSNKVTEKGKDVELRCDPISGHTALYWYRQSLGQGLEFLIYFQGNSAPDKSGLPSDRFSAERTGGSVSTLTIQRTQQEDSAVYLCASSLYGTGGTYTFGSGTRLTVV.

Concerning this clone: With the read ending 3 residues before the CDR3 end, the germline J gene is used to fill in that end. The gene calls are TRBV20-1 and TRBJ2-3; 9 positions match TRBD2. The CDR3 contains 13 residues. Germline CDR1 is DFQATT and CDR2 is SNEGSKA (reference sequence). The J segment lost 6 bases and the V segment lost 7 bases, leaving 8 bases of the junction unmatched. CDR3 bases read: TGCAGTGTACCGGGACTAGCACCCGATACG. Translating gives CSVPGLAPDT. From start to end, the CDR3 is CSVPGLAPDTQYF.

Concerning this clone: The CDR3 end is not reached by the read, which stops 3 residues before it; the germline J gene fills it in. The chain joins TRBV19 to TRBJ1-5; unclear D gene. Trimming removed 7 bases at V and 0 bases at J, with 13 bases between. The CDR3 has 15 amino acids. CDR1 is LNHDA, CDR2 SQIVND, per germline (reference sequence). The DNA read from the CDR3 is TGTGCCAGTACCACAAGGCGACATAGCAATCAGCCC. Protein: CASTTRRHSNQP. The entire CDR3 sequence reads CASTTRRHSNQPQHF.

CDR3 DNA (partial): TGTGCCAGCAGCGTAGGAGGACAGGATGACGAG. Amino acids: CASSVGGQDDE. The full CDR3 protein reads CASSVGGQDDEQYF. This chain uses TRBV9 with TRBJ2-7; 7 bases map to TRBD1. From the germline J gene comes the end of the CDR3, since the read stops 3 residues before it. The V gene's germline CDR1 is SGDLS and CDR2 YYNGEE. The ends lost 0 bases at V and 5 bases at J; junction bases unmatched: 5. The CDR3 totals 14 residues.

About this clone itself: The read stops 3 residues short of the end of the CDR3; the missing end is completed from the germline J gene. The rearrangement links TRBV18 to TRBJ2-5; TRBD1 matches at 8 bases. With 1 base clipped from V and 5 bases from J, the junction kept 6 bases outside the gene matches. Germline V gene sequence: CDR1 KGHSH, CDR2 LQKENI. The CDR3 sequence is 15 residues long. The covered CDR3 bases are TGTGCCAGCTCACCACGGGGGACAGGAGGGGAGACC. The encoded protein is CASSPRGTGGET. The entire CDR3 protein is CASSPRGTGGETQYF.

Concerning this clone: The read ends 3 residues early relative to the CDR3; the germline J gene fills the gap. The chain is built from TRBV6-2 or TRBV6-3 and TRBJ1-2; 12 nucleotides line up with TRBD1. Per the germline V gene, CDR1 is MNHEY and CDR2 is SVGEGT. The CDR3 sequence is 15 residues long. The chain's CDR3 is CASTNPGTGGRGYTF. Partial CDR3 DNA: TGTGCCAGCACCAACCCCGGGACAGGGGGCCGAGGC.

Details on this clone: The read ends 3 residues early relative to the CDR3; the germline J gene fills the gap. The rearrangement links TRBV7-6 to TRBJ1-2; weak D call: TRBD1 (5 bases). Germline V gene sequence: CDR1 SGHVS, CDR2 FNYEAQ. This CDR3 has 11 amino acids. Incomplete CDR3 DNA: TGTGCCAGCAGCTCAGGGTATACC. This sequence encodes CASSSGYT. The whole CDR3 protein is CASSSGYTYTF.

Concerning this clone itself: The missing CDR3 end, 3 residues past where the read stops, is filled in from the germline J gene. The V gene is TRBV18, the J gene TRBJ2-1; 7 nucleotides line up with TRBD1. This CDR3 contains 15 residues. Germline CDR1 reads KGHSH; CDR2 reads LQKENI. V lost 3 bases and J lost 4; bases outside the gene matches: 6. The CDR3 region is CASSPRQGGYNEQFF. The covered CDR3 bases are TGTGCCAGCTCACCTAGACAGGGTGGGTACAATGAG.

A note on this clone: The sequenced fragment ends 3 residues before the CDR3 boundary, so the rest is inferred from the germline J gene. This chain joins TRBV7-6 and TRBJ2-3; 10 bases map to TRBD2. Unmatched junction bases numbered 10, after V lost 1 base and J lost 6 bases. The CDR3 length is 17 residues. CDR1 is SGHVS, CDR2 FNYEAQ, per germline. The DNA read from the CDR3 is TGTGCCAGCAGCTTAGGGCCCCGAGCGGGGGGGATGGATACG. Amino acid sequence: CASSLGPRAGGMDT. The complete CDR3 protein is CASSLGPRAGGMDTQYF.

In the case of this clone: The missing CDR3 end, 3 residues past where the read stops, is filled in from the germline J gene. The chain uses TRBV2 and TRBJ2-7; 11 nucleotides line up with TRBD2. Germline trimming cut 6 bases from V and 2 bases from J; bases unmatched to any gene: 6. The germline gives CDR1 SNHLY, CDR2 FYNNEI. CDR3 length: 15 residues. The CDR3 is CASSLSGRAAYEQYF. The sequenced part of the CDR3 DNA is TGTGCCAGCAGCCTTAGCGGGAGGGCGGCCTACGAG.

In the case of this clone: The CDR3 end lies 3 residues beyond the end of the read and is filled in from the germline J gene. V is TRBV30 and J is TRBJ2-3, with TRBD2 matching 8 bases. The CDR3 is 14 residues long. From germline, CDR1 is GTSNPN and CDR2 SVGIG (reference sequence). CDR3 DNA (partial): TGTGCCTGGAGTAAACTAGCGGTTCAAGAGACG. Translation gives CAWSKLAVQET. The whole CDR3 protein reads CAWSKLAVQETQYF.